This entry lists 7 T cell receptor beta chains sequenced from one sample in a study of T-cell memory formation after mild COVID-19. TCRdb reanalysed the 5' RACE reads using MiXCR and keeps one entry per CDR3 protein. This sample carries roughly 300,000 distinct CDR3 sequences, about 17% of them seen once, and the ten largest clones take approximately 23%. The sequenced sample was PBMCs or a T cell subset sorted from them (not recorded which). Receptors were obtained from a man between 18 and 29 years old who had mild COVID-19 (a few samples of this study predate the infection). Cell type and time point are not known.

This chain links TRBV6-6 with TRBJ2-2; D unresolved. Germline V CDR1 and CDR2: MNHNY, SVGAGI (reference sequence). CDR3 length: 15 amino acids. The ends were cut back, 0 bases at V and 3 bases at J, with 8 bases in the middle. CDR3 in amino acids: CASSYSTGYTGELFF. The CDR3 coding sequence is TGTGCCAGCAGTTACTCTACGGGCTACACCGGGGAGCTGTTTTTT.

A few counts support this clonotype. The chain has TRBV11-1 and TRBJ1-2; the D gene is possibly TRBD1 (6 bases). CDR3 length: 13 residues. CDR1 is SGHAT, CDR2 FQDESV, per germline (reference sequence). The V and J ends lost 5 bases and 2 bases respectively, with 9 bases between them. The CDR3 here is CASSRDINYGYTF. CDR3 DNA sequence: TGTGCCAGCAGCCGGGACATCAACTATGGCTACACCTTC.

There are many counts of this clonotype. The chain is built from TRBV25-1 and TRBJ2-7, with D tentatively TRBD1 (5 bases). The CDR3 spans 12 residues. The germline V gene has CDR1 MGHDK and CDR2 SYGVNS. Trimming removed 2 bases at V and 3 bases at J, with 5 bases between. CDR3 bases: TGTGCCAGCAGTGAACAGGGCTACGAGCAGTACTTC. Protein: CASSEQGYEQYF.

The rearrangement links TRBV12-3 or TRBV12-4 to TRBJ2-3, with D tentatively TRBD1 (7 bases). The CDR3 is made up of 17 amino acids. V shed 7 bases and J shed 0 bases, with 20 bases lying between them. CDR3 sequence: CASTPGGQRLSTDTQYF. CDR3 bases: TGTGCCAGCACACCCGGGGGACAGAGGCTTAGCACAGATACGCAGTATTTT.

V usage is TRBV21-1 and J usage is TRBJ2-7; the table's TRBD2 call for D was not verified on the DNA. TRBV21-1 corresponds to a pseudogene. The length of the CDR3 is 15 residues. CDR3 sequence: CASPGSHLAYYEQYF. DNA of the CDR3: TGTGCCAGCCCTGGATCCCACCTAGCTTACTACGAGCAGTACTTC.

This clonotype has ten or more counts. The V and J genes are TRBV5-1 and TRBJ2-7; maybe TRBD2 (6 bases). V shed 5 bases and J shed 1 base, with 19 bases lying between them. Germline V gives CDR1 SGHRS, CDR2 YFSETQ. The CDR3 is 16 residues long. The CDR3 region is CASRPSPGLRSYEQYF. The CDR3 DNA reads as TGCGCCAGCAGACCCAGCCCGGGACTGCGATCCTACGAGCAGTACTTC. The full variable domain, rest sourced from reference TRBV5-1 and TRBJ2-7, is KAGVTQTPRYLIKTRGQQVTLSCSPISGHRSVSWYQQTPGQGLQFLFEYFSETQRNKGNFPGRFSGRQFSNSRSEMNVSTLELGDSALYLCASRPSPGLRSYEQYFGPGTRLTVT.

In this sample, this clonotype turned up a few times. This sequence joins TRBV7-2 and TRBJ1-6; 7 bases line up with TRBD1. The germline gives CDR1 SGHTA, CDR2 FQGNSA. The CDR3 consists of 13 residues. The trim removed 4 bases at V and 15 bases at J, leaving 9 bases unmatched. The CDR3 bases are TGTGCCAGCAGCTCAACCCTGGGACAGCTCCTCCACTTT. Translation: CASSSTLGQLLHF.